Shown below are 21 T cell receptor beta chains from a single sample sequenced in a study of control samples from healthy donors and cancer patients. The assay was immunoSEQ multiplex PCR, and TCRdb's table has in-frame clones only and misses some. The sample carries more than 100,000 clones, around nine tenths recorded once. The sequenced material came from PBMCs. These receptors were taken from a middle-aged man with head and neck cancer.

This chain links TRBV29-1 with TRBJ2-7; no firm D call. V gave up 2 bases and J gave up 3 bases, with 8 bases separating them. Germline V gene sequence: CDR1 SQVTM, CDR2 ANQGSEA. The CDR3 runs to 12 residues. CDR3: CSVEQNDYEQYF. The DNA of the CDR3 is TGCAGCGTTGAACAGAATGACTACGAGCAGTACTTC.

The DNA for the CDR3 is TGTGCCAGCAGCCCTCTCTTTACAGGACACAATAATGAAAAACTGTTTTTT. Protein product: CASSPLFTGHNNEKLFF. The chain combines TRBV7-9 with TRBJ1-4, with D tentatively TRBD1 (5 bases). Trimming took 5 bases from V and 4 from J, leaving 20 bases between them. This CDR3 contains 17 residues. Germline V CDR1 and CDR2: SEHNR, FQNEAQ (reference sequence).

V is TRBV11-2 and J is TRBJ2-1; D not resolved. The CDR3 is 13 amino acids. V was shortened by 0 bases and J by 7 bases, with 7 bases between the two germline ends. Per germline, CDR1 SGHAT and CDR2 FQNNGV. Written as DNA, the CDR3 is TGTGCCAGCAGCTTAGACTTGTGGAATGAGCAGTTCTTC. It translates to CASSLDLWNEQFF. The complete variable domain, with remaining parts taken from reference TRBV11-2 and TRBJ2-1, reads EAGVAQSPRYKIIEKRQSVAFWCNPISGHATLYWYQQILGQGPKLLIQFQNNGVVDDSQLPKDRFSAERLKGVDSTLKIQPAKLEDSAVYLCASSLDLWNEQFFGPGTRLTVL.

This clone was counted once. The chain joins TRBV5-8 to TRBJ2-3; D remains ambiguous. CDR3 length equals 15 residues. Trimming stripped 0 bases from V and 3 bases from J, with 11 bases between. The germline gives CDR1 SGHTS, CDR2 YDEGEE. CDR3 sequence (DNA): TGTGCCAGCAGCTTGGGGACGGATTGGACAGATACGCAGTATTTT. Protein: CASSLGTDWTDTQYF. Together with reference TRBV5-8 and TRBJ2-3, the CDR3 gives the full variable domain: EAGVTQSPTHLIKTRGQQATLRCSPISGHTSVYWYQQALGLGLQFLLWYDEGEERNRGNFPPRFSGRQFPNYSSELNVNALELEDSALYLCASSLGTDWTDTQYFGPGTRLTVL.

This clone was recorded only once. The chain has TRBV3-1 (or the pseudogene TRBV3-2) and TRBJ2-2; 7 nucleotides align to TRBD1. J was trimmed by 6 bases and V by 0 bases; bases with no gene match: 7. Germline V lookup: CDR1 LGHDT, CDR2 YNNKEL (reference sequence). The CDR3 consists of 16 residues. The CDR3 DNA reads TGTGCCAGCAGCCAAGAGTGGACAGGTCGGGCCGGGGAGCTGTTTTTT. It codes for CASSQEWTGRAGELFF.

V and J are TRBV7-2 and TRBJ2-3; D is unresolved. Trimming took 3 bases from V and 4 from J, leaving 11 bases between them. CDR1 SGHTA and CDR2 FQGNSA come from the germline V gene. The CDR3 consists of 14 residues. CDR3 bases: TGTGCCAGCAGCTTCGGCAGGCAGCCAGATACGCAGTATTTT. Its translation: CASSFGRQPDTQYF.

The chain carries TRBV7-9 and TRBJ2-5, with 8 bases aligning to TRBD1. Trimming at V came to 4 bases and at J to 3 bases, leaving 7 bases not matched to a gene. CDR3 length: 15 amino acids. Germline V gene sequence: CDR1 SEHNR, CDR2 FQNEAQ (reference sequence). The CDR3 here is CASSSRTGWEETQYF. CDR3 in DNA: TGTGCCAGCAGCTCCCGGACAGGGTGGGAAGAGACCCAGTACTTC.

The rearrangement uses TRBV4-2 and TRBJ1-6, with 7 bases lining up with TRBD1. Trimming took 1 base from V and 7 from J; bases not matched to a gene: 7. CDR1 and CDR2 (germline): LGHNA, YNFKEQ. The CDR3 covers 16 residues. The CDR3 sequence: CASSQAVGQDNSPLHF. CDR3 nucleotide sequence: TGTGCCAGCAGCCAAGCAGTCGGACAGGACAATTCACCCCTCCACTTT.

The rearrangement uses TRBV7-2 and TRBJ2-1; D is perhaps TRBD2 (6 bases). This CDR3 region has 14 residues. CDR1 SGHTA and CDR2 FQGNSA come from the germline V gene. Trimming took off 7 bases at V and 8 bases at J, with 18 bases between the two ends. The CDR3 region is CASTRGGTADEQFF. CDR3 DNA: TGTGCCAGCACCCGTGGTGGGACTGCCGATGAGCAGTTCTTC.

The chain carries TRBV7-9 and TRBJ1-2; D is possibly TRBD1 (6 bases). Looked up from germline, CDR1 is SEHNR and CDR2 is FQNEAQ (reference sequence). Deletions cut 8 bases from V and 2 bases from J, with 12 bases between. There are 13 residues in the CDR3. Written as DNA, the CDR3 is TGTGCCAGCGAGAGGACAGACAACTATGGCTACACCTTC. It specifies CASERTDNYGYTF. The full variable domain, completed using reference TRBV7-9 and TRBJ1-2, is DTGVSQNPRHKITKRGQNVTFRCDPISEHNRLYWYRQTLGQGPEFLTYFQNEAQLEKSRLLSDRFSAERPKGSFSTLEIQRTEQGDSAMYLCASERTDNYGYTFGSGTRLTVV.

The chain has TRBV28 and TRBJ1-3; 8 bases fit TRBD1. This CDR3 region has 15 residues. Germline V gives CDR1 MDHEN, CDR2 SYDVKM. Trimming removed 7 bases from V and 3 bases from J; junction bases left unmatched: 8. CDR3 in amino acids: CASTTGAIIGNTIYF. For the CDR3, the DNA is TGTGCCAGCACGACAGGGGCGATCATTGGAAACACCATATATTTT.

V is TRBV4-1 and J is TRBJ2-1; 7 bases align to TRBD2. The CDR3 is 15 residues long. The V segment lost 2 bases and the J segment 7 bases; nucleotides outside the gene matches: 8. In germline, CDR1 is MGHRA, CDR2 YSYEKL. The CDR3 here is CASSQPGGWANEQFF. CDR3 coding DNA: TGCGCCAGCAGCCAACCGGGAGGTTGGGCGAATGAGCAGTTCTTC.

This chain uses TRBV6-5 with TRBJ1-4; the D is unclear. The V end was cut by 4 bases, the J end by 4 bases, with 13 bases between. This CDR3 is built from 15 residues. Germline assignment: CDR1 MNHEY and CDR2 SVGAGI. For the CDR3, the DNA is TGTGCCAGCAGTTCGACCGTTGGAGGTAATGAAAAACTGTTTTTT. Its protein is CASSSTVGGNEKLFF.

This CDR3 is CASSQDLGGNYEQYF. CDR3 coding DNA: TGCGCCAGCAGCCAAGATTTAGGGGGCAACTACGAGCAGTACTTC. The chain is built from TRBV4-1 and TRBJ2-7, with TRBD1 identical over 7 bases. The CDR3 totals 15 residues. Unmatched junction bases numbered 5, after V lost 0 bases and J lost 3 bases. In germline, CDR1 is MGHRA, CDR2 YSYEKL.

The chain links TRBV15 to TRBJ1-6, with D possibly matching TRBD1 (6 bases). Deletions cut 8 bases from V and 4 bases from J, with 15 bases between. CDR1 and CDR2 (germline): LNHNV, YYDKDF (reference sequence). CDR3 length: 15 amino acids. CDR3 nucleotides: TGTGCCACCCGGCAGGGGCCGGGGTATAATTCACCCCTCCACTTT. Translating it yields CATRQGPGYNSPLHF.

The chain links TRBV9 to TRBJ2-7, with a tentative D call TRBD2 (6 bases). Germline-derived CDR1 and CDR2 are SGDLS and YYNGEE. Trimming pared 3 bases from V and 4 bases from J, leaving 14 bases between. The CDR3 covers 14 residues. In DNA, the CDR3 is TGTGCCAGCAGCGCCGGGACTCACCAGTACGAGCAGTACTTC. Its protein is CASSAGTHQYEQYF. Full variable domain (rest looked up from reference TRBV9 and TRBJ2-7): DSGVTQTPKHLITATGQRVTLRCSPRSGDLSVYWYQQSLDQGLQFLIQYYNGEERAKGNILERFSAQQFPDLHSELNLSSLELGDSALYFCASSAGTHQYEQYFGPGTRLTVT.

The CDR3 is CASSLGVSGINEQYF. The CDR3 nucleotides are TGTGCCAGCAGTTTAGGGGTTAGCGGGATTAACGAGCAGTACTTC. The V call is TRBV28, the J call TRBJ2-7; 8 bases match TRBD2. The CDR3 loop spans 15 amino acids. In germline, CDR1 is MDHEN, CDR2 SYDVKM. The junction had 8 bases not matched to a gene; V was cut back by 2 bases and J by 5 bases.

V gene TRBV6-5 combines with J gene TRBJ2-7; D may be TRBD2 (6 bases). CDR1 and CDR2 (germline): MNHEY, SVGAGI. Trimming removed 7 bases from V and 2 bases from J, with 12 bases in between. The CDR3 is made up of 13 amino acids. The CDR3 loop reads CASKSSATYEQYF. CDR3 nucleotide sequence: TGTGCCAGCAAATCTAGCGCGACCTACGAGCAGTACTTC.

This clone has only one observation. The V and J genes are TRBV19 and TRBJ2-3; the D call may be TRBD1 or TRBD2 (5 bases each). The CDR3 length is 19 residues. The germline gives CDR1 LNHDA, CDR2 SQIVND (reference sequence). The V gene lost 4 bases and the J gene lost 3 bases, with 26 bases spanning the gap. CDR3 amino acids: CASSTRRQGDGSRTDTQYF. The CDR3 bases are TGTGCCAGTAGTACCCGTCGTCAGGGAGATGGGAGTCGAACAGATACGCAGTATTTT.

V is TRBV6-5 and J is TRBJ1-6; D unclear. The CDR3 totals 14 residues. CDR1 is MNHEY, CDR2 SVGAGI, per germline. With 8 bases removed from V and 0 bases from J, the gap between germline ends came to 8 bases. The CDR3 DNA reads TGTGCCAGCGGCTTGAGCTCCTATAATTCACCCCTCCACTTT. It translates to CASGLSSYNSPLHF.

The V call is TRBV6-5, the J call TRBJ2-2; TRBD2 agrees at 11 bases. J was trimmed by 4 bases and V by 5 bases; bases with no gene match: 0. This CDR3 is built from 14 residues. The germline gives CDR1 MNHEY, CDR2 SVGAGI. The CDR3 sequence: CASSLAGGTGELFF. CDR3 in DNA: TGTGCCAGCAGTCTAGCGGGGGGCACCGGGGAGCTGTTTTTT.